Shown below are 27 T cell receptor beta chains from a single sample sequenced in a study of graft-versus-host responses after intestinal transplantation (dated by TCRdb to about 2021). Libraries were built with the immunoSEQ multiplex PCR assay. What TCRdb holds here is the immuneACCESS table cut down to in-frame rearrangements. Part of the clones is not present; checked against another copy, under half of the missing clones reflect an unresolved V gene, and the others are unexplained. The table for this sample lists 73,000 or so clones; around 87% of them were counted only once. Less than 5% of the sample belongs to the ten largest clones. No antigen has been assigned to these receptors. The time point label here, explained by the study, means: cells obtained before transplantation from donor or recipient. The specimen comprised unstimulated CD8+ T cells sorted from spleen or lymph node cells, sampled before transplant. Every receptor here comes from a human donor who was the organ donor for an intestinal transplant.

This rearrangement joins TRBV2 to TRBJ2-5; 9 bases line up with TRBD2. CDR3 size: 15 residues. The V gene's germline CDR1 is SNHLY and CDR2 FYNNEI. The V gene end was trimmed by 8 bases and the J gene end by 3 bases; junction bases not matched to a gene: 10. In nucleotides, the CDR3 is TGTGCCAGCGGTGTAACTCTAGCGGGGAAAGAGACCCAGTACTTC. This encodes CASGVTLAGKETQYF.

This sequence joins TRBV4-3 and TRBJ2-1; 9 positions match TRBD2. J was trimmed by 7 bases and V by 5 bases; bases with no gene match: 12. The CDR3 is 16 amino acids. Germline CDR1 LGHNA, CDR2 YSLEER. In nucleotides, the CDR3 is TGCGCCAGCAGCGCAAGACGGACTAGCGTTAGGAATGAGCAGTTCTTC. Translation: CASSARRTSVRNEQFF.

The chain's CDR3 is CASIVRGSSGNTIYF. CDR3 bases: TGTGCCAGCATTGTCAGGGGGTCTTCTGGAAACACCATATATTTT. The V gene is TRBV28, the J gene TRBJ1-3; 7 positions agree with TRBD1. Trimming cost V 7 bases and J 1 base; bases outside gene matches: 7. The CDR3 contains 15 residues. CDR1 MDHEN and CDR2 SYDVKM come from the germline V gene. Filled out from reference TRBV28 and TRBJ1-3, the complete variable domain reads DVKVTQSSRYLVKRTGEKVFLECVQDMDHENMFWYRQDPGLGLRLIYFSYDVKMKEKGDIPEGYSVSREKKERFSLILESASTNQTSMYLCASIVRGSSGNTIYFGEGSWLTVV.

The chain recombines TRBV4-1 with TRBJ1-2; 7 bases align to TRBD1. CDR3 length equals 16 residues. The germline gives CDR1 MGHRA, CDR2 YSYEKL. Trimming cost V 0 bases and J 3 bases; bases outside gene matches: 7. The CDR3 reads CASSQEPGGSDYGYTF. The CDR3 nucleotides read TGCGCCAGCAGCCAAGAGCCAGGGGGATCGGACTATGGCTACACCTTC.

The CDR3 DNA is TGTGCCAGCAGTCCGGGACAGGGGTTCGTTCGGCTGTTTTTT. Amino acids: CASSPGQGFVRLFF. The chain combines TRBV6-1 with TRBJ2-2; the match to TRBD1 covers 10 bases. V lost 5 bases, J lost 13 bases, and 10 bases stayed unmatched. There are 14 residues in the CDR3. From germline, CDR1 is MNHNS and CDR2 SASEGT.

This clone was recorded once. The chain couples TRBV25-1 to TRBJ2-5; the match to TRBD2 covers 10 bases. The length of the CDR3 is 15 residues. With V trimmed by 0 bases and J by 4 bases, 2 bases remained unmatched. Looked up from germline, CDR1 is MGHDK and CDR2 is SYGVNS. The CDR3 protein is CASSEYQRGGETQYF. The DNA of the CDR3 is TGTGCCAGCAGTGAATATCAGCGGGGGGGAGAGACCCAGTACTTC.

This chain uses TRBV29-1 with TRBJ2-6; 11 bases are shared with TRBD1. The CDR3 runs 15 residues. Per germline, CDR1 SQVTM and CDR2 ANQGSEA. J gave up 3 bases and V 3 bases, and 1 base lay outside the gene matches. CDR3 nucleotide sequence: TGCAGCGTTGAGGACAGGGGGCATGGGGCCAACGTCCTGACTTTC. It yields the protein CSVEDRGHGANVLTF.

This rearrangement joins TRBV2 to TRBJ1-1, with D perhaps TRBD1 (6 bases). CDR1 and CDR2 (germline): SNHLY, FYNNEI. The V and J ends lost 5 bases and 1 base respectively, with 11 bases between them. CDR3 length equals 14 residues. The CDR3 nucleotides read TGTGCCAGCAGTTCCAGGGGTTGGAACACTGAAGCTTTCTTT. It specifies CASSSRGWNTEAFF. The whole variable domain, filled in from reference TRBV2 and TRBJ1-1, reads EPEVTQTPSHQVTQMGQEVILRCVPISNHLYFYWYRQILGQKVEFLVSFYNNEISEKSEIFDDQFSVERPDGSNFTLKIRSTKLEDSAMYFCASSSRGWNTEAFFGQGTRLTVV.

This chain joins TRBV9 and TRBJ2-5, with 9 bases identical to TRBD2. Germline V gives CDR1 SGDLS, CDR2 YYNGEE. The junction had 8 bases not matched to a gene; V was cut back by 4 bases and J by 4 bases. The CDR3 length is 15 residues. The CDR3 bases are TGTGCCAGCAGCCCCGGGACTAGCATAGTAGAGACCCAGTACTTC. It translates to CASSPGTSIVETQYF.

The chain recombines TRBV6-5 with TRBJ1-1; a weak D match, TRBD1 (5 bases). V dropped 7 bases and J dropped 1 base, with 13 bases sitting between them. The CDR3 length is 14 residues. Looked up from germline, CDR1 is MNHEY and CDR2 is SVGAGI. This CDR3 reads CASKPMGGNTEAFF. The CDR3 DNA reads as TGTGCCAGCAAACCGATGGGGGGGAACACTGAAGCTTTCTTT.

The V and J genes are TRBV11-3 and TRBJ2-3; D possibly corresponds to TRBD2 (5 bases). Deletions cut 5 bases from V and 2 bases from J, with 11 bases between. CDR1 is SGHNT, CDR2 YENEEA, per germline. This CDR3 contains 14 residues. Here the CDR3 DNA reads TGTGCCAGCAGCCAAACGGGGTACACAGATACGCAGTATTTT. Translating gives CASSQTGYTDTQYF. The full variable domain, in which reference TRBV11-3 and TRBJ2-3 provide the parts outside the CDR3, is EAGVVQSPRYKIIEKKQPVAFWCNPISGHNTLYWYLQNLGQGPELLIRYENEEAVDDSQLPKDRFSAERLKGVDSTLKIQPAELGDSAVYLCASSQTGYTDTQYFGPGTRLTVL.

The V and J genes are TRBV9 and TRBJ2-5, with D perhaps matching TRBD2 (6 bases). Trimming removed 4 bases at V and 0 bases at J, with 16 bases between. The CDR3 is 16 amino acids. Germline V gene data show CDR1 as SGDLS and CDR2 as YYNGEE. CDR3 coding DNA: TGTGCCAGCAGCACGACGGACGGGAGCTACCAAGAGACCCAGTACTTC. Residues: CASSTTDGSYQETQYF.

CDR3 DNA: TGTGCCAGCAGCAATCTAGCGGGGGGAATCTCCTACAATGAGCAGTTCTTC. Its protein product is CASSNLAGGISYNEQFF. The chain carries TRBV5-4 and TRBJ2-1; 11 positions agree with TRBD2. The CDR3 length is 17 residues. In germline, CDR1 is SGHNT, CDR2 YYREEE (reference sequence). Losses at the gene ends were 4 bases for V and 0 bases for J; bases not matched to a gene: 6.

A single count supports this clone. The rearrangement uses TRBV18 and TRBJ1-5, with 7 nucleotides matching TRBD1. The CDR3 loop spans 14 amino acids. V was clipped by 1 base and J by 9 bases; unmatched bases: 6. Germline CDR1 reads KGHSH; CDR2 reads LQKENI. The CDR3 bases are TGTGCCAGCTCACCACGGCTCTACAGGGGGCCCCAGCATTTT. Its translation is CASSPRLYRGPQHF.

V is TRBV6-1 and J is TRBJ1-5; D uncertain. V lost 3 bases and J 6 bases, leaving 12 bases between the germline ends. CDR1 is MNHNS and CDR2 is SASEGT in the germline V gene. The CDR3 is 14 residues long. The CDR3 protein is CASSDHYSGQPQHF. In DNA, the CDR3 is TGTGCCAGCAGTGACCACTACAGCGGTCAGCCCCAGCATTTT.

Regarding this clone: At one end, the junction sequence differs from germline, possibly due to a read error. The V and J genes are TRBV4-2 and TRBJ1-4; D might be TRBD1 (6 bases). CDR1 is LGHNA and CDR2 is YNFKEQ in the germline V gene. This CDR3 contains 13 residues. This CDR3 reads CASSQAGGGPGIF. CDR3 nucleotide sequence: TGTGCCAGCAGCCAGGCTGGGGGGGGGCCCGGGATTTTT.

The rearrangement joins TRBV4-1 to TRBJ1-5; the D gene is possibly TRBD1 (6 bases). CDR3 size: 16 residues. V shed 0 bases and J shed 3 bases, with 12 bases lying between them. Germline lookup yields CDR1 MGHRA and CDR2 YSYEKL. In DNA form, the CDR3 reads TGCGCCAGCAGCCAAGAGGACAGTCCTTTCAATCAGCCCCAGCATTTT. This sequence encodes CASSQEDSPFNQPQHF.

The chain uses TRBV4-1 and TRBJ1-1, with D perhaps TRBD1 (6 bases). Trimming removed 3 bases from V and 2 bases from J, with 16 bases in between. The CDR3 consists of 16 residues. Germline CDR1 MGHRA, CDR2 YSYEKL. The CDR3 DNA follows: TGCGCCAGCAGCCACTATCCGGGACAAGGAAACACTGAAGCTTTCTTT. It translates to CASSHYPGQGNTEAFF.

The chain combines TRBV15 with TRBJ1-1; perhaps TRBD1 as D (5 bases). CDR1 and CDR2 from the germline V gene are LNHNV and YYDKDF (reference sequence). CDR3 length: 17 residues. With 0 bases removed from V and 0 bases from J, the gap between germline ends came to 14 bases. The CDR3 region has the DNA TGTGCCACCAGCAGAGATGCGGGGGGAGACATGAACACTGAAGCTTTCTTT. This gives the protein CATSRDAGGDMNTEAFF.

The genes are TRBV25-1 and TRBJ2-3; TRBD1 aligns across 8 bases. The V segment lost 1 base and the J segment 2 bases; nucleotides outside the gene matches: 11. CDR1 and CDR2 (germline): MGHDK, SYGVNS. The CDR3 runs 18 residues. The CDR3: CASSEFMDRAGVTDTQYF. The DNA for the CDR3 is TGTGCCAGCAGTGAATTTATGGACAGGGCTGGAGTCACAGATACGCAGTATTTT.

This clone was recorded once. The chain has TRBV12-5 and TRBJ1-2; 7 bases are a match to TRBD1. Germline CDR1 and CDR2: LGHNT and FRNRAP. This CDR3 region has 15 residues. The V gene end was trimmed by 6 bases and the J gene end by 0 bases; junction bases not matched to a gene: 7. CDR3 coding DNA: TGTGCTAGTGGCTCGACAGGGCTCCCTAACTATGGCTACACCTTC. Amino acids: CASGSTGLPNYGYTF. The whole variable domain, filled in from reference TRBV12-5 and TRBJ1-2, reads DARVTQTPRHKVTEMGQEVTMRCQPILGHNTVFWYRQTMMQGLELLAYFRNRAPLDDSGMPKDRFSAEMPDATLATLKIQPSEPRDSAVYFCASGSTGLPNYGYTFGSGTRLTVV.

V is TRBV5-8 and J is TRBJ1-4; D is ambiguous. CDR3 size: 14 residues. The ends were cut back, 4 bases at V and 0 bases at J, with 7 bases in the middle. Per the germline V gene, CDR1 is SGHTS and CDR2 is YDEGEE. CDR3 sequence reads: CASSLRSTNEKLFF. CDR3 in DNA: TGTGCCAGCAGCCTGCGGTCAACTAATGAAAAACTGTTTTTT.

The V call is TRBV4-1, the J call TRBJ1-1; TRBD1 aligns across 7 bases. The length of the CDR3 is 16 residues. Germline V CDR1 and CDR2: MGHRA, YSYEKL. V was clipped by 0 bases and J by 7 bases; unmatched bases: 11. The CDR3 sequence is CASSQEGGQAIIEAFF. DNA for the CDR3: TGCGCCAGCAGCCAAGAGGGCGGACAGGCGATAATTGAAGCTTTCTTT.

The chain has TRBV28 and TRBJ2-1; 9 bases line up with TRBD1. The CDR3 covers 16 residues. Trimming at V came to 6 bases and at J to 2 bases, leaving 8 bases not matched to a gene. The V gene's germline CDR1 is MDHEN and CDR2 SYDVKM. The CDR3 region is CASSFTGQGTYNEQFF. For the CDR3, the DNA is TGTGCCAGCAGCTTTACTGGACAGGGGACCTACAATGAGCAGTTCTTC.

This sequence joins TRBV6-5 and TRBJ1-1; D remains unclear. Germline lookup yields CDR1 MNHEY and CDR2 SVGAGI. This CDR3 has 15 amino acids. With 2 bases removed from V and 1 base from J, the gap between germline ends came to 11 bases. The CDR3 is CASSYTPGGNTEAFF. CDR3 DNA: TGTGCCAGCAGTTACACGCCCGGTGGGAACACTGAAGCTTTCTTT.

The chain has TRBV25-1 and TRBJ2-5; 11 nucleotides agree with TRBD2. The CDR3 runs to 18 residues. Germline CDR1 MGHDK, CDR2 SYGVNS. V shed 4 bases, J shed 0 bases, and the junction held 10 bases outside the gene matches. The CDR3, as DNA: TGTGCCAGCAGTGCGACCACGACTAGCGGGGTGTACCAAGAGACCCAGTACTTC. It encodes CASSATTTSGVYQETQYF.

The CDR3 here is CASSVAASGDNEQFF. In DNA form, the CDR3 reads TGTGCCAGCAGTGTAGCGGCTAGCGGGGACAATGAGCAGTTCTTC. The genes are TRBV6-4 and TRBJ2-1; 9 bases are a match to TRBD2. The CDR3 consists of 15 residues. Germline values: CDR1 MRHNA, CDR2 SNTAGT. The ends lost 4 bases at V and 5 bases at J; junction bases unmatched: 6.